A single sample gave rise to the 29 T cell receptor beta chains below, sequenced in a study of blood T cells in healthy people across ages. A J-beta primer mix and a sample-barcoded 5' primer were used in a second PCR of about 7 to 12 cycles. From the 5' RACE reads, TCRdb called clonotypes with MiXCR, one entry per CDR3 protein. The sample has 600,000 to 800,000 distinct CDR3 sequences; under 25% are singletons. The sample taken for sequencing was blood. These receptors all stem from a man aged 65 to 79 in good health.

This sequence joins TRBV11-2 and TRBJ2-5; no clear D gene. V lost 5 bases to trimming and J lost 4 bases, with 20 bases between them. There are 16 residues in the CDR3. Germline loops: CDR1 SGHAT, CDR2 FQNNGV. The CDR3 reads CASSTQNAMGGETQYF. The CDR3 DNA sequence: TGTGCCAGCAGCACCCAGAACGCTATGGGTGGAGAGACCCAGTACTTC.

This clonotype was counted many times. The gene calls are TRBV20-1 and TRBJ2-1; 8 nucleotides agree with TRBD2. V gave up 3 bases and J gave up 7 bases; unmatched junction bases: 5. This CDR3 contains 13 residues. Germline CDR1 DFQATT, CDR2 SNEGSKA (reference sequence). As DNA, the CDR3 is TGCAGTGCTAGCGGGAGGGCCAGAAATGAGCAGTTCTTC. Encoded protein: CSASGRARNEQFF.

The J gene is TRBJ1-1, the V gene TRBV28; the D is unclear. Looked up from germline, CDR1 is MDHEN and CDR2 is SYDVKM. The V end was cut by 2 bases, the J end by 8 bases, with 12 bases between. CDR3 size: 13 residues. CDR3 sequence: CASSLRIQREAFF. The CDR3 bases are TGTGCCAGCAGTTTAAGGATCCAGCGCGAAGCTTTCTTT.

V is TRBV7-2 and J is TRBJ2-3, with TRBD2 matching 12 bases. V lost 2 bases and J lost 4; bases outside the gene matches: 1. The length of the CDR3 is 15 residues. In germline, CDR1 is SGHTA, CDR2 FQGNSA. CDR3 nucleotides: TGTGCCAGCAGCTTACTAGCGGGAGGGCCAGATACGCAGTATTTT. Translation gives CASSLLAGGPDTQYF.

This clonotype was counted only a few times. The chain employs TRBV6-6 and TRBJ2-3; TRBD2 aligns across 9 bases. Germline CDR1 is MNHNY and CDR2 is SVGAGI (reference sequence). CDR3 length: 14 amino acids. The ends lost 2 bases at V and 5 bases at J; junction bases unmatched: 2. The chain's CDR3 is CASSYTLAGDTQYF. The CDR3 region has the DNA TGTGCCAGCAGTTACACACTAGCGGGAGATACGCAGTATTTT.

This clonotype showed up just a few times. This sequence joins TRBV14 and TRBJ2-1; D gene ambiguous. Germline CDR1 and CDR2: SGHDN and FVKESK. This CDR3 is 15 amino acids long. V gave up 1 base and J gave up 0 bases, with 7 bases separating them. Here the CDR3 reads CASSQVPNSYNEQFF. In nucleotides, the CDR3 is TGTGCCAGCAGCCAAGTACCGAACTCCTACAATGAGCAGTTCTTC.

This clonotype occurred a few times. This chain joins TRBV6-1 and TRBJ2-5, with TRBD1 matching over 7 bases. The trim removed 6 bases at V and 2 bases at J, leaving 3 bases unmatched. CDR1 and CDR2 from the germline V gene are MNHNS and SASEGT. This CDR3 has 13 residues. DNA for the CDR3: TGTGCCAGCAGCGGGACAGATCAAGAGACCCAGTACTTC. The encoded protein is CASSGTDQETQYF.

The table lists this clonotype with a few counts. The CDR3: CAILGTAPEQYF. In DNA, the CDR3 is TGTGCCATCTTAGGGACCGCTCCCGAGCAGTACTTC. The genes are TRBV10-3 and TRBJ2-1; D tentatively reads TRBD1 or TRBD2 (5 bases each). The DNA end is a closer match to TRBJ2-7, so the J assignment may be wrong. The V gene's germline CDR1 is ENHRY and CDR2 SYGVKD. The CDR3 length is 12 residues.

This clonotype was picked up a small number of times. V is TRBV3-1 and J is TRBJ2-5, with 9 bases that match TRBD2. The DNA end favors TRBJ2-7, so the J call may be wrong. Germline CDR1 and CDR2: LGHDT and YNNKEL (reference sequence). The CDR3 is made up of 14 amino acids. CDR3 bases: TGTGCCAGCAGCATTAGCGGGAGAGCCTACGAGCAGTACTTC. Its protein product is CASSISGRAYEQYF.

This clonotype was seen ten or more times. This sequence joins TRBV14 and TRBJ2-5; D not certain. Germline V CDR1 and CDR2: SGHDN, FVKESK. The V end was cut by 5 bases, the J end by 0 bases, with 4 bases between. CDR3 length: 12 residues. CDR3 nucleotide sequence: TGTGCCAGCAGCTATAACCAAGAGACCCAGTACTTC. Its translation is CASSYNQETQYF.

The chain combines TRBV5-1 with TRBJ1-2, with D possibly matching TRBD1 (5 bases). V was trimmed by 1 base and J by 8 bases, leaving 15 bases between them. The CDR3 has 14 residues. Germline V gene sequence: CDR1 SGHRS, CDR2 YFSETQ. The DNA of the CDR3 is TGCGCCAGCAGCTTGATAACGGATCAGGGCGGCTACACCTTC. It codes for CASSLITDQGGYTF.

This clonotype was found a few times. This chain joins TRBV6-1 and TRBJ1-3; 8 bases agree with TRBD1. The CDR3 sequence is 15 residues long. Unmatched junction bases numbered 7, after V lost 8 bases and J lost 1 base. Germline V gene data show CDR1 as MNHNS and CDR2 as SASEGT. The CDR3 is CASGMDRASGNTIYF. The CDR3 coding sequence is TGTGCCAGCGGAATGGACAGGGCTTCTGGAAACACCATATATTTT.

This clonotype was detected only a few times. The V gene is TRBV6-2 or TRBV6-3, the J gene TRBJ2-7; 8 bases fit TRBD2. Germline-derived CDR1 and CDR2 are MNHEY and SVGEGT. V dropped 10 bases and J dropped 1; count of bases not matched to a gene: 9. The CDR3 spans 14 residues. The CDR3 DNA reads TGTGCCATTCGCCGACTAGCGAGGTCCTACGAGCAGTACTTC. Encoded protein: CAIRRLARSYEQYF.

The rearrangement joins TRBV6-2 or TRBV6-3 to TRBJ2-1; TRBD1 might be the D (6 bases). TRBJ2-7 explains the end of the DNA better; the J call may be wrong. From germline, CDR1 is MNHEY and CDR2 SVGEGT. The CDR3 has 12 amino acids. The CDR3 protein is CASSLDRLRQYF. CDR3 DNA sequence: TGTGCCAGCAGTTTGGACAGACTGCGGCAGTACTTC.

This clonotype was seen a few times. The chain carries TRBV9 and TRBJ2-3, with D possibly being TRBD2 (7 bases). The CDR3 runs to 17 residues. Trimming shortened V by 0 bases and J by 2 bases, and 16 bases separated the two germline ends. Germline CDR1 is SGDLS and CDR2 is YYNGEE. As DNA, the CDR3 is TGTGCCAGCAGCGTAGACCGAGGGAGGGGGGCCACAGATACGCAGTATTTT. It specifies CASSVDRGRGATDTQYF.

Only a few counts were recorded for this clonotype. The chain couples TRBV15 to TRBJ2-5; D is unresolved. The length of the CDR3 is 13 residues. CDR1 is LNHNV, CDR2 YYDKDF, per germline (reference sequence). Trimming removed 0 bases at V and 10 bases at J, with 12 bases between. CDR3 region: CATSRDRKGLQYF. CDR3 nucleotides: TGTGCCACCAGCAGAGATCGCAAAGGCCTCCAGTACTTC.

This clonotype was counted a few times. This chain links TRBV7-2 with TRBJ2-5; possibly TRBD2 for D (5 bases). The end of the DNA aligns better with TRBJ2-1, so the J call may be wrong. This CDR3 comprises 14 residues. The germline V gene encodes CDR1 SGHTA and CDR2 FQGNSA. CDR3 sequence (DNA): TGTGCCAGCGGCCCAGATTCGGGGTCGCATGAGCAGTTCTTC. Translated: CASGPDSGSHEQFF.

The rearrangement uses TRBV7-2 and TRBJ2-1; 9 positions agree with TRBD2. The CDR3 runs to 15 residues. CDR1 is SGHTA and CDR2 is FQGNSA in the germline V gene. V lost 7 bases to trimming and J lost 3 bases; unmatched junction nucleotides: 7. For the CDR3, the DNA is TGTGCCAGCACCCTAAGCGGGAGGAACTACAATGAGCAGTTCTTC. Encoded protein: CASTLSGRNYNEQFF. The variable domain in full, completed from reference TRBV7-2 and TRBJ2-1, reads GAGVSQSPSNKVTEKGKDVELRCDPISGHTALYWYRQSLGQGLEFLIYFQGNSAPDKSGLPSDRFSAERTGGSVSTLTIQRTQQEDSAVYLCASTLSGRNYNEQFFGPGTRLTVL.

V and J are TRBV4-2 and TRBJ2-5; TRBD2 matches at 10 bases. The last part of the DNA fits TRBJ2-7 better; the J call may be wrong. The germline gives CDR1 LGHNA, CDR2 YNFKEQ. CDR3 length: 17 amino acids. The CDR3 region is CASSQEGRTSGLYEQYF. For the CDR3, the DNA is TGTGCCAGCAGCCAAGAAGGGAGGACTAGCGGACTCTACGAGCAGTACTTC.

This clonotype has a handful of counts. The chain couples TRBV5-1 to TRBJ2-5, with TRBD1 identical over 7 bases. The better agreement between TRBJ2-1 and the DNA end casts doubt on the J call. The CDR3 is 20 amino acids. Looked up from germline, CDR1 is SGHRS and CDR2 is YFSETQ. Written as DNA, the CDR3 is TGCGCCAGCAGCTTGGATGGGACAGTTGAGCGGTACCTTACTAGGAATGAGCAGTTCTTC. Amino acids: CASSLDGTVERYLTRNEQFF.

This clonotype was picked up a small number of times. The V gene is TRBV29-1, the J gene TRBJ2-7; 8 bases map to TRBD1. Germline V gene lookup returns CDR1 SQVTM and CDR2 ANQGSEA. This CDR3 has 12 residues. The V segment lost 5 bases and the J segment 3 bases; nucleotides outside the gene matches: 3. CDR3 in amino acids: CSVRQGNYEQYF. In DNA form, the CDR3 reads TGCAGCGTTCGACAGGGGAACTACGAGCAGTACTTC.

This clonotype was picked up many times. V usage is TRBV20-1 and J usage is TRBJ2-5; D is uncertain. V gave up 0 bases and J gave up 2 bases, with 10 bases separating them. Germline CDR1 and CDR2: DFQATT and SNEGSKA (reference sequence). The CDR3 is made up of 14 amino acids. As DNA, the CDR3 is TGCAGTGCTAGAGATTTCGTGTCTCAAGAGACCCAGTACTTC. It codes for CSARDFVSQETQYF.

This clonotype has only a few counts. The V call is TRBV20-1, the J call TRBJ2-1, with 13 bases that match TRBD2. After removal of 6 bases from V and 0 bases from J, the junction contained 5 bases not matched to a gene. CDR3 size: 16 residues. Germline CDR1 is DFQATT and CDR2 is SNEGSKA (reference sequence). The CDR3 DNA reads TGCAGTGCGGTCGGGACTAGCGGGGACTCCTACAATGAGCAGTTCTTC. Translation gives CSAVGTSGDSYNEQFF.

The gene calls are TRBV6-2 or TRBV6-3 and TRBJ2-2; 7 bases align to TRBD1. The trim removed 2 bases at V and 5 bases at J, leaving 2 bases unmatched. This CDR3 region has 14 residues. The germline V gene encodes CDR1 MNHEY and CDR2 SVGEGT. The CDR3 sequence: CASSYDRVTGELFF. Here the CDR3 DNA reads TGTGCCAGCAGTTACGACAGGGTAACCGGGGAGCTGTTTTTT.

This clonotype showed up many times. The chain uses TRBV20-1 and TRBJ2-6, with unresolved D. The CDR3 runs to 13 residues. CDR1 and CDR2 from the germline V gene are DFQATT and SNEGSKA (reference sequence). V was cut by 4 bases and J by 0 bases, with 4 bases left in between. The CDR3 spells CSAISSGANVLTF. CDR3 in DNA: TGCAGTGCTATTAGCTCTGGGGCCAACGTCCTGACTTTC.

This chain uses TRBV18 with TRBJ2-1; D perhaps matches TRBD1 (5 bases). Germline assignment: CDR1 KGHSH and CDR2 LQKENI. Trimming took off 5 bases at V and 7 bases at J, with 12 bases between the two ends. This CDR3 is 13 amino acids long. The CDR3 sequence is CASSAQGLNEQFF. For the CDR3, the DNA is TGTGCCAGCTCAGCGCAGGGCCTAAATGAGCAGTTCTTC.

This clonotype was seen only a few times. The chain has TRBV28 and TRBJ1-2, with 12 bases aligning to TRBD1. The CDR3 runs to 14 residues. CDR1 is MDHEN and CDR2 is SYDVKM in the germline V gene. The J segment lost 8 bases and the V segment lost 2 bases, leaving 3 bases of the junction unmatched. CDR3 loop: CASSLTGTGGGYTF. The CDR3 DNA is TGTGCCAGCAGTTTAACCGGGACAGGGGGCGGCTACACCTTC.

This clonotype has more than one count but fewer than ten. The chain uses TRBV4-2 and TRBJ1-1, with no clear D. The CDR3 totals 13 residues. Trimming pared 2 bases from V and 1 base from J, leaving 5 bases between. The germline V gene encodes CDR1 LGHNA and CDR2 YNFKEQ. CDR3 amino acids: CASSQMKNTEAFF. For the CDR3, the DNA is TGTGCCAGCAGCCAAATGAAGAACACTGAAGCTTTCTTT.

The table lists this clonotype with many counts. The CDR3, as DNA: TGTGCCAGCAGCCAGGGACAGGGGGGTGAAAAACTGTTTTTT. Its protein is CASSQGQGGEKLFF. This rearrangement joins TRBV7-2 to TRBJ1-4; 11 bases map to TRBD1. There are 14 residues in the CDR3. Germline V gene sequence: CDR1 SGHTA, CDR2 FQGNSA. Trimming took 5 bases from V and 7 from J; bases not matched to a gene: 3.